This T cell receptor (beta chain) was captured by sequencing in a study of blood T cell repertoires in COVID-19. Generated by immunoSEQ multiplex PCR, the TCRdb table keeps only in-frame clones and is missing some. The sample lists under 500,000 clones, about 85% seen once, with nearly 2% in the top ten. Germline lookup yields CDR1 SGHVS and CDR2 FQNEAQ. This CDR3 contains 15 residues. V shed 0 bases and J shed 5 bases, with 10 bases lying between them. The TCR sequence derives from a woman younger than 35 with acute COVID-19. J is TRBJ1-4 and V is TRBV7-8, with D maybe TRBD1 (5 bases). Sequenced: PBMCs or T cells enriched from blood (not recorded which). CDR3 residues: CASSLAGGRNEKLFF. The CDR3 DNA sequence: TGTGCCAGCAGCTTAGCGGGGGGGAGGAATGAAAAACTGTTTTTT.